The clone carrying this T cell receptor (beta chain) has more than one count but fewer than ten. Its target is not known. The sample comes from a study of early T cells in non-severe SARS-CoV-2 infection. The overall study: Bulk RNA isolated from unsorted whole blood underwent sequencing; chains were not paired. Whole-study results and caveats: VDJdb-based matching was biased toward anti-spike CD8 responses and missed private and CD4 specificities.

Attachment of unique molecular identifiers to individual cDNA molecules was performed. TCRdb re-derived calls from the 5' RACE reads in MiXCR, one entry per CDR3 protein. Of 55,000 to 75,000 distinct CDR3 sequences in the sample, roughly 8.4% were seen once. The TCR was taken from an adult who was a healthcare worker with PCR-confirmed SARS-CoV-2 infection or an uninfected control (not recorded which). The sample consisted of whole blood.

CDR3 DNA: TGTGCCAGCTCACCAAGGGGGGCTCCCTACAATGAGCAGTTCTTC. This sequence encodes CASSPRGAPYNEQFF. This chain uses TRBV18 with TRBJ2-1; D tentatively reads TRBD1 or TRBD2 (6 bases each). Germline CDR1 is KGHSH and CDR2 is LQKENI. CDR3 size: 15 residues. Trimming took off 2 bases at V and 2 bases at J, with 10 bases between the two ends.